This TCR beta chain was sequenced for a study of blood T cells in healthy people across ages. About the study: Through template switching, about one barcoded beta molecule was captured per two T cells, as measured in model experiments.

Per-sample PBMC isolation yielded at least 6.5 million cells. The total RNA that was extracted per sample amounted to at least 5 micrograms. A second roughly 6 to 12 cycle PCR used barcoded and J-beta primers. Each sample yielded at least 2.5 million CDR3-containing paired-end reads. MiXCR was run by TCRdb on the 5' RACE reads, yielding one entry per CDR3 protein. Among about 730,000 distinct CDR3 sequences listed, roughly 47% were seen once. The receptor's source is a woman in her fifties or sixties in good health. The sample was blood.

The CDR3 spells CASSVAATVYEQYF. The DNA for the CDR3 is TGTGCCAGCAGCGTAGCCGCAACCGTCTACGAGCAGTACTTC. The V call is TRBV9, the J call TRBJ2-7; D not resolved. The CDR3 totals 14 residues. The V end was cut by 0 bases, the J end by 3 bases, with 10 bases between. Germline V gene lookup returns CDR1 SGDLS and CDR2 YYNGEE.